This TCR beta chain originates from a study of blood T cell repertoires in COVID-19. Profiled with immunoSEQ multiplex PCR; TCRdb holds only in-frame clones, not every one. This sample has fewer than 120,000 clones, with around 68% found just once. Germline-derived CDR1 and CDR2 are SGHRS and YFSETQ. Trimming removed 3 bases from V and 1 base from J; junction bases left unmatched: 5. The CDR3 has 15 amino acids. The chain combines TRBV5-1 with TRBJ2-5, with 8 nucleotides matching TRBD2. The TCR originated in a woman aged 55-69 years with acute or convalescent COVID-19. Material: peripheral blood. CDR3 amino acids: CASSSGGTSQETQYF. CDR3 sequence (DNA): TGCGCCAGCAGCTCGGGGGGGACAAGCCAAGAGACCCAGTACTTC.